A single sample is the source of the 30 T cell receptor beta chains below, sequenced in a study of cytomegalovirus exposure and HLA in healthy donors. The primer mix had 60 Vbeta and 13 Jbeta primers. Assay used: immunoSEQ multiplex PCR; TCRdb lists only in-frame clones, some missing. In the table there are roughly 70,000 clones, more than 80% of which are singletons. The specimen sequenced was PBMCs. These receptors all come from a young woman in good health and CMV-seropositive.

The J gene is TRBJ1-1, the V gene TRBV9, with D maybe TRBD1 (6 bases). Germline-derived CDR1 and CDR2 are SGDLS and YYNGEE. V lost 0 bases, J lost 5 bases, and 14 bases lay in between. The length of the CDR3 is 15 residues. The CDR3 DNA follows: TGTGCCAGCAGCGTAGATGTGGGGCAGGGGACTGAAGCTTTCTTT. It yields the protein CASSVDVGQGTEAFF.

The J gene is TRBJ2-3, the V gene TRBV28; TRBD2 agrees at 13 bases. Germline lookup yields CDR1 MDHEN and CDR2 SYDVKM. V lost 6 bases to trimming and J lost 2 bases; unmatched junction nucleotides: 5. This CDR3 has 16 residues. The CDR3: CASSQGLAGSTDTQYF. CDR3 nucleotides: TGTGCCAGCAGCCAGGGACTAGCGGGATCCACAGATACGCAGTATTTT.

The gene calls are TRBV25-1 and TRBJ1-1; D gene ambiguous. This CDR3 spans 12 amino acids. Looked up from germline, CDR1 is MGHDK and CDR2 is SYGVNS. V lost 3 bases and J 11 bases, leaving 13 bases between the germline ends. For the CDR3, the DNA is TGTGCCAGCAGTGAGAGGGTTGGTCGGGCTTTCTTT. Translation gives CASSERVGRAFF.

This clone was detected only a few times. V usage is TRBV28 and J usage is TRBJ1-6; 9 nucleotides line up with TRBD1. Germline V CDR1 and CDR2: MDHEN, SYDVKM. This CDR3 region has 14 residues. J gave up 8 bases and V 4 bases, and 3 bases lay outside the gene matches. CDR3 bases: TGTGCCAGCAGTTCCGGGACAGGGCATTCACCCCTCCACTTT. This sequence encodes CASSSGTGHSPLHF.

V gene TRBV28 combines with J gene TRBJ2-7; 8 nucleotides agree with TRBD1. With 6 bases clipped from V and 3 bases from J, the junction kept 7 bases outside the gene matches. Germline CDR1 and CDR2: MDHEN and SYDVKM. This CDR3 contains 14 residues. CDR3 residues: CASRDSGTGYEQYF. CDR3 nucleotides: TGTGCCAGCAGGGACTCCGGGACAGGCTACGAGCAGTACTTC.

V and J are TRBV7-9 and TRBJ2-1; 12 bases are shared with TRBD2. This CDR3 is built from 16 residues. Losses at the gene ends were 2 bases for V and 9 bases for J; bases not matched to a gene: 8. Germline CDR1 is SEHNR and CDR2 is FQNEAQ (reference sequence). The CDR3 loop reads CASSLRLAGGPSEQFF. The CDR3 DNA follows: TGTGCCAGCAGCTTACGCCTAGCGGGAGGGCCTAGTGAGCAGTTCTTC.

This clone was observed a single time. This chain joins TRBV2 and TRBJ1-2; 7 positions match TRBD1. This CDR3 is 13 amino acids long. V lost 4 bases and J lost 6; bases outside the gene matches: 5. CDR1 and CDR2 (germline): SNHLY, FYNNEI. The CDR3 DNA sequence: TGTGCCAGCAGTGGACAGGGAGGAAATGGCTACACCTTC. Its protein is CASSGQGGNGYTF.

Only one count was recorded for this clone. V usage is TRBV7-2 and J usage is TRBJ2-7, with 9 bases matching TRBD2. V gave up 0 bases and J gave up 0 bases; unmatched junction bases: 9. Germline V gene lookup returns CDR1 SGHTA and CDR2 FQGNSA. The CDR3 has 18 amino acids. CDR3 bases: TGTGCCAGCAGCTTAGCGAAAACTAGCGGGTCGAGCTCCTACGAGCAGTACTTC. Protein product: CASSLAKTSGSSSYEQYF.

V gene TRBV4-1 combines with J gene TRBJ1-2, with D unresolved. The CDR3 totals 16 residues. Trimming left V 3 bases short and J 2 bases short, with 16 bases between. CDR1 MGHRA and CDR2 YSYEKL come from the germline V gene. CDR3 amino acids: CASSQFERTLNYGYTF. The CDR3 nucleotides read TGCGCCAGCAGCCAGTTCGAGCGGACTCTAAACTATGGCTACACCTTC.

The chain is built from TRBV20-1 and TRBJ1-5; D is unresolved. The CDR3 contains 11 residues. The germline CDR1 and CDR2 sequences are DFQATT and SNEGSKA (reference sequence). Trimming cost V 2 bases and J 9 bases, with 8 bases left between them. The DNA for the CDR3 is TGCAGTGCTAGATCCTATGGGCCCCAGCATTTT. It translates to CSARSYGPQHF.

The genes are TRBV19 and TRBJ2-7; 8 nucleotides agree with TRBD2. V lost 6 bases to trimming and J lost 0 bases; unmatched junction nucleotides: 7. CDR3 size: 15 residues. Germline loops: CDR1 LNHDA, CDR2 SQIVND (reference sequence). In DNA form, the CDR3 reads TGTGCCAGTAGGGCGGGGAGCGGGGGCTCCTACGAGCAGTACTTC. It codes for CASRAGSGGSYEQYF.

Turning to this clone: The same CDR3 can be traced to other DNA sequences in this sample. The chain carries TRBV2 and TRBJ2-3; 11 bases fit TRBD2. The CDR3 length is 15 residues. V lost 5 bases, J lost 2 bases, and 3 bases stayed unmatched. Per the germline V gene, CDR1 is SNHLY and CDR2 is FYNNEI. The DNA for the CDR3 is TGTGCCAGCAGTTTAGCGGGAGGGATCACAGATACGCAGTATTTT. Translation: CASSLAGGITDTQYF.

CDR3 bases: TGTGCCAGCAGTACAGACAGGGGGCAAGGTGGCTACACCTTC. The encoded protein is CASSTDRGQGGYTF. The rearrangement uses TRBV2 and TRBJ1-2, with 10 bases matching TRBD1. Germline V gene data show CDR1 as SNHLY and CDR2 as FYNNEI. The CDR3 runs to 14 residues. J lost 7 bases, V lost 5 bases, and 7 bases had no gene match. Using reference TRBV2 and TRBJ1-2 for the parts outside the CDR3, the full variable domain is EPEVTQTPSHQVTQMGQEVILRCVPISNHLYFYWYRQILGQKVEFLVSFYNNEISEKSEIFDDQFSVERPDGSNFTLKIRSTKLEDSAMYFCASSTDRGQGGYTFGSGTRLTVV.

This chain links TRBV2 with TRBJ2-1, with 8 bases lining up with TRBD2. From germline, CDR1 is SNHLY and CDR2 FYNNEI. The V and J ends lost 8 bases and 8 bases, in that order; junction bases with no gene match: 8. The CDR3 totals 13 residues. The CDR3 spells CASSREGLDEQFF. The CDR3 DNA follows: TGTGCCAGCTCCCGGGAGGGCCTCGATGAGCAGTTCTTC.

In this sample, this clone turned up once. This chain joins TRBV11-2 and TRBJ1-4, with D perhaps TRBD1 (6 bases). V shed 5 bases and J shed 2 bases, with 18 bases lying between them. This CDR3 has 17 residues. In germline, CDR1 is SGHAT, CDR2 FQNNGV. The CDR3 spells CASSQGHGQGTNEKLFF. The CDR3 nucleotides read TGTGCCAGCAGCCAGGGACACGGGCAAGGGACTAATGAAAAACTGTTTTTT.

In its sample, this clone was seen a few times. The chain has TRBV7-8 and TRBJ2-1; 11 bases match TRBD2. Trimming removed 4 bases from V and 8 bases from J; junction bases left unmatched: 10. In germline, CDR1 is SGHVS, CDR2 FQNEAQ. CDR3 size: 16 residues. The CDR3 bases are TGTGCCAGCAGCTCGAATAGCGGGAGGGCCGGAGATGAGCAGTTCTTC. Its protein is CASSSNSGRAGDEQFF. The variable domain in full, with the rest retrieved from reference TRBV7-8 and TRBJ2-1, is GAGVSQSPRYKVAKRGQDVALRCDPISGHVSLFWYQQALGQGPEFLTYFQNEAQLDKSGLPSDRFFAERPEGSVSTLKIQRTQQEDSAVYLCASSSNSGRAGDEQFFGPGTRLTVL.

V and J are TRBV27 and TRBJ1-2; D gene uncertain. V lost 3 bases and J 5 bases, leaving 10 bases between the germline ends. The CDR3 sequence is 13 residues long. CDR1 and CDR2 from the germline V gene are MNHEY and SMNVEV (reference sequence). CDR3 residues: CASSFSRLYGYTF. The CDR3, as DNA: TGTGCCAGCAGTTTCTCACGGTTGTATGGCTACACCTTC.

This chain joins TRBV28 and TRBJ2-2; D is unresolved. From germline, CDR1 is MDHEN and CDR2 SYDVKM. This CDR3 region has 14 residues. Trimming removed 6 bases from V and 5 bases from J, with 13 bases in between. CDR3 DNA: TGTGCCAGCAGCTATTTTTTGAATACCGGGGAGCTGTTTTTT. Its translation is CASSYFLNTGELFF.

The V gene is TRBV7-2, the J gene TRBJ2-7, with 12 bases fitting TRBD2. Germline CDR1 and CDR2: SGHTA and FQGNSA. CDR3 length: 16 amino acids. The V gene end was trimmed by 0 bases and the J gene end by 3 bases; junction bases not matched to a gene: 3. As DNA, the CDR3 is TGTGCCAGCAGCTTAGCCCCGGGACTAGCGGGCTACGAGCAGTACTTC. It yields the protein CASSLAPGLAGYEQYF.

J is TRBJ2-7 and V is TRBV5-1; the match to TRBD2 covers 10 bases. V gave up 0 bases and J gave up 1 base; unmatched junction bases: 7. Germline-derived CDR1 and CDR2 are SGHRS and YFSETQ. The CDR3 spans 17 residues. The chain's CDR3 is CASSLAPSGSESYEQYF. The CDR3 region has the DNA TGCGCCAGCAGCTTGGCCCCTAGCGGGAGCGAGTCCTACGAGCAGTACTTC.

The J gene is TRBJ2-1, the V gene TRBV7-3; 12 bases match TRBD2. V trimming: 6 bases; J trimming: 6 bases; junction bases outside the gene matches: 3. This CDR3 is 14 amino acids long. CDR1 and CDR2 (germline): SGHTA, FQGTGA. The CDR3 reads CASRSTSGSNEQFF. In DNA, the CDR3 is TGTGCCAGCAGGTCGACTAGCGGGAGCAATGAGCAGTTCTTC.

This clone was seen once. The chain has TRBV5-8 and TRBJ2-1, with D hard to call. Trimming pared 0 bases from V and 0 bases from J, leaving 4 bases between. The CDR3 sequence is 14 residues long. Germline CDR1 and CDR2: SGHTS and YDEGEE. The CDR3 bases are TGTGCCAGCAGCTTGGGCTACTCCTACAATGAGCAGTTCTTC. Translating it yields CASSLGYSYNEQFF.

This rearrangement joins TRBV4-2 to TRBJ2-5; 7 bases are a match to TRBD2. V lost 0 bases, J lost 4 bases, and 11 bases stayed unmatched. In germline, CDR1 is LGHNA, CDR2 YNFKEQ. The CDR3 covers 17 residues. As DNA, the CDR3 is TGTGCCAGCAGCCAAGAGCCCTGGACTAGTGGGTCAGAGACCCAGTACTTC. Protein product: CASSQEPWTSGSETQYF.

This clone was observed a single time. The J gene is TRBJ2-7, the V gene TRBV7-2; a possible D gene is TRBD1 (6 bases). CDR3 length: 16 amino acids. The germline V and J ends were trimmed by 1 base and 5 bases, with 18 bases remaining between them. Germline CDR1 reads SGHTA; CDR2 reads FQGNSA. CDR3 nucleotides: TGTGCCAGCAGCTTAGTCGGGGCAGGGGTTTCGAACGAGCAGTACTTC. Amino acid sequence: CASSLVGAGVSNEQYF.

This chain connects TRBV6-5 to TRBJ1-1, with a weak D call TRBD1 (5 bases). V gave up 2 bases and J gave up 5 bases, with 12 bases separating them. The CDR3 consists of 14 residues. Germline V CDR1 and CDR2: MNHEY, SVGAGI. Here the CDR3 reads CASSYRGSTTEAFF. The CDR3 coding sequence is TGTGCCAGCAGTTACAGGGGCTCTACAACTGAAGCTTTCTTT.

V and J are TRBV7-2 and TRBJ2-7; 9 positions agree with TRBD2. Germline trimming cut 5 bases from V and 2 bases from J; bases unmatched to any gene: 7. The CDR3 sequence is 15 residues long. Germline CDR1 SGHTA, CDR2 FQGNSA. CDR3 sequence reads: CASSPSGGRAYEQYF. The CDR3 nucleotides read TGTGCCAGCAGCCCCTCCGGCGGGAGGGCCTACGAGCAGTACTTC.

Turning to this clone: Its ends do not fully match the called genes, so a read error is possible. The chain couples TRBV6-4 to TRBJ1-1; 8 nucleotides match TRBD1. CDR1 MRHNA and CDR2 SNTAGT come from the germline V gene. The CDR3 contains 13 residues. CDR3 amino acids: CASSRGLKTEAFF. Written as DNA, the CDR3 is TGTGCCAGCAGCAGGGGGCTGAAAACTGAAGCTTTCTTT.

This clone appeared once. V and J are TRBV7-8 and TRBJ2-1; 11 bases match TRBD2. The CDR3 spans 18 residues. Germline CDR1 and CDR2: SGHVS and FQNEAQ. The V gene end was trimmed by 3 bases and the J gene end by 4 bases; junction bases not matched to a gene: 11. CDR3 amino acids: CASSLGTSGSLVYNEQFF. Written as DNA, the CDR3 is TGTGCCAGCAGCTTGGGTACTAGCGGGAGTCTGGTTTACAATGAGCAGTTCTTC.

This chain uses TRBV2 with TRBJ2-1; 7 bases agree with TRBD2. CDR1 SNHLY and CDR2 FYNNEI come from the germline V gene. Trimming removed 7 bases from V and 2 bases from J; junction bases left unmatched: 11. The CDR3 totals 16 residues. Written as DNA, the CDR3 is TGTGCCAGCACCCGGCCCGGGAGGAAGCCCTACAATGAGCAGTTCTTC. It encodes CASTRPGRKPYNEQFF.

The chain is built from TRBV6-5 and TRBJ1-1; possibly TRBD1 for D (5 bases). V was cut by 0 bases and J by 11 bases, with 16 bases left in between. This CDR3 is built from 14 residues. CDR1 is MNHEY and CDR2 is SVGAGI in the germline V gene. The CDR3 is CASSYSRGGTGAFF. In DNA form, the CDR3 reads TGTGCCAGCAGTTACTCGAGAGGAGGGACGGGGGCTTTCTTT.